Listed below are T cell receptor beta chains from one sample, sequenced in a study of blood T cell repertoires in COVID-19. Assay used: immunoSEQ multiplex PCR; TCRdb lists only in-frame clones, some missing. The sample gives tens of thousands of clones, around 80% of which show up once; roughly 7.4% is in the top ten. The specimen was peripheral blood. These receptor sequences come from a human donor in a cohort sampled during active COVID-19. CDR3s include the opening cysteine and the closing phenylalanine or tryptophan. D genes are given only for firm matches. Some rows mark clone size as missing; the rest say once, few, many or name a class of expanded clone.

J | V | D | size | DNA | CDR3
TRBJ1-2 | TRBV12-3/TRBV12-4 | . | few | TGTGCCAGCAGTCAACAGGGTGGCAATGGCTACACCTTC | CASSQQGGNGYTF
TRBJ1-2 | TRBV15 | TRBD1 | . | TGTGCCACCTCACCCCCGGGACAGGGGGCGCGGAGCTATGGCTACACCTTC | CATSPPGQGARSYGYTF
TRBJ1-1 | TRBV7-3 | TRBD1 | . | TGTGCCAGCAGCCCGCTCCCGGGACAGGGAGCAGCTTTCTTT | CASSPLPGQGAAFF
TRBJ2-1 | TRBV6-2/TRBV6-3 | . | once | TGTGCCAGCAGTTACGGTCGGGGGGCGCGTTACAATGAGCAGTTCTTC | CASSYGRGARYNEQFF
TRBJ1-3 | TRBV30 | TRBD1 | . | TGTGCCTGGAGTGCAAAAACAGGGGGCGGTGGAAACACCATATATTTT | CAWSAKTGGGGNTIYF
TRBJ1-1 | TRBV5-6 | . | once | TGTGCCAGCAGCTTGGAACTGTCTGATGCTGAAGCTTTCTTT | CASSLELSDAEAFF
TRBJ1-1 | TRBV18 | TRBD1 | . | TGTGCCAGCTCGTCTACAGGGGGCGCGAGCGTCTTTCGTGGGACTGAAGCTTTCTTT | CASSSTGGASVFRGTEAFF
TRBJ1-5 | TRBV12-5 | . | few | TGTGCTAGTGGTTTGGTACATGGTCCTAGCAATCAGCCCCAGCATTTT | CASGLVHGPSNQPQHF
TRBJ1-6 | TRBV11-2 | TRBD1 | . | TGTGCCAGCAGCCCGATGACAGGGGGGTATTCACCCCTCCACTTT | CASSPMTGGYSPLHF
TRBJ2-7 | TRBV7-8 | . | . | TGTGCCAGCAGCTTCCCGTCGTCCTACGAGCAGTACTTC | CASSFPSSYEQYF
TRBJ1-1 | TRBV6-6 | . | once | TGTGCCAGCAGTCCCAGCCCGGGACACAGGAACACTGAAGCTTTCTTT | CASSPSPGHRNTEAFF
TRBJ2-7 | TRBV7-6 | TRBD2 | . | TGTGCCAGCAGCTCCTCGTACAGCGGGGGGGCGGTCGAGCAGTACTTC | CASSSSYSGGAVEQYF
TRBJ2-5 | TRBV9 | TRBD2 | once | TGTGCCAGCAGCGTGCTAGCGGGGAAAGAGACCCAGTACTTC | CASSVLAGKETQYF
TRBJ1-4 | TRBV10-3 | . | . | TGTGCCATCAGTGTGGCTGCAACTAATGAAAAACTGTTTTTT | CAISVAATNEKLFF
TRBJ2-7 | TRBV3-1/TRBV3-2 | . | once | TGTGCCAGCAGCCAAGGGCTCTACGAGCAGTACTTC | CASSQGLYEQYF
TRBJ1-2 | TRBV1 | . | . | TGCACCAGCGGTGGAGGACAGGGAGTCTACACCTTC | CTSGGGQGVYTF
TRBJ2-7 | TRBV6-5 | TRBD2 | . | TGTGCCAGCAGCGGTGAGGCGGGGGGTTTCCACGAGCAGTACTTC | CASSGEAGGFHEQYF
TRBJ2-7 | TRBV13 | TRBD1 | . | TGTGCCAGCAGCTCCGCCGGGACAGTACGTGGGCAGTACTTC | CASSSAGTVRGQYF
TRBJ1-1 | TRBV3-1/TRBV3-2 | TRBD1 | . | TGTGCCAGCAGCCTAGGACAGGGAGTGACTGAAGCTTTCTTT | CASSLGQGVTEAFF
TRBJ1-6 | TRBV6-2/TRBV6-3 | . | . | TGTGCCAGCAGTTTAGGGCTTTGGGAGGCCCTCCACTTT | CASSLGLWEALHF
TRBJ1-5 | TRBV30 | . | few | TGTGCCTGGACTTCCGGCAGGGCGGATCAGCCCCAGCATTTT | CAWTSGRADQPQHF
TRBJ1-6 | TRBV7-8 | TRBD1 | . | TGTGCCAGCAGCTTAGGAGGTTTGAGGGGGCGGAATTCACCCCTCCACTTT | CASSLGGLRGRNSPLHF
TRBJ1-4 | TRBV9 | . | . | TGTGCCAGCAGCCCATCCCCGGTGAATCGGTTTTTT | CASSPSPVNRFF
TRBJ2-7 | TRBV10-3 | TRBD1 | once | TGTGCCAGACCGCTCAGGGGGCGCTTCTACGAGCAGTACTTC | CARPLRGRFYEQYF
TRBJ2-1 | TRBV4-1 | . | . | TGCGCCAGCAGCCGACTCGTTGCCGACAATGAGCAGTTCTTC | CASSRLVADNEQFF
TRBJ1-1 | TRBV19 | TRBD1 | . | TGTGCCAGTAGCGCCCGGGACAGGGGTTCAGATGAAGCTTTCTTT | CASSARDRGSDEAFF
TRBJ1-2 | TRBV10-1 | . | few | TGCGCCAGCAGACTCCCGGCGGGGAACTATGGCTACACCTTC | CASRLPAGNYGYTF
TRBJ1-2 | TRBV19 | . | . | TGTGCCAGTAGCCAGGGGCCGGGCAACTATGGCTACACCTTC | CASSQGPGNYGYTF
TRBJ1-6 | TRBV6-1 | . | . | TGTGCCAGCAGTGAGCGGGGCCCCTATAATTCACCCCTCCACTTT | CASSERGPYNSPLHF
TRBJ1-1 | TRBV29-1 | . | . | TGCAGCGTTCTACTACGGACAGCTGCTGAAGCTTTCTTT | CSVLLRTAAEAFF
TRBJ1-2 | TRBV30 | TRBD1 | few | TGTGCCTGCTGGACAGGGGAAGGCTACACCTTC | CACWTGEGYTF
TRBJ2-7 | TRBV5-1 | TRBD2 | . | TGCGCCAGCAGCTTGGCCCGCGGGGGACGCTACGAGCAGTACTTC | CASSLARGGRYEQYF
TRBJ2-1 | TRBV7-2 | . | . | TGTGCCAGCAGCTTAGCGGGGGCCCCACACAATGAGCAGTTCTTC | CASSLAGAPHNEQFF
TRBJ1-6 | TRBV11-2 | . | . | TGTGCCAGCAGCTTAGTTGGCAGGGAGGTCTCACCCCTCCACTTT | CASSLVGREVSPLHF
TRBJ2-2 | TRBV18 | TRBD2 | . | TGTGCCAGCTCACTCGGACTAGCGGGGGGACGGAACACCGGGGAGCTGTTTTTT | CASSLGLAGGRNTGELFF
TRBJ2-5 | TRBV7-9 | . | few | TGTGCCAGCAGCTTAGTTGCGACGGGGGAGACCCAGTACTTC | CASSLVATGETQYF
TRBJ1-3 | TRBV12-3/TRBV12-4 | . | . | TGTGCCAGCAGTGGACAATCCGGTGACACCATATATTTT | CASSGQSGDTIYF
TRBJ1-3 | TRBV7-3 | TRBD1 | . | TGTGCCAGCAGCCCTACAGGGGGACGTGGAAACACCATATATTTT | CASSPTGGRGNTIYF
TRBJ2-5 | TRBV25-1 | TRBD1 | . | TGTGCCAGCAGTAAGGCAGGGGGCTGGGAGACCCAGTACTTC | CASSKAGGWETQYF
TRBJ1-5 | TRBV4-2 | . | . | TGTGCCAGCAGCCAAGATACTGGGAGTAATCAGCCCCAGCATTTT | CASSQDTGSNQPQHF
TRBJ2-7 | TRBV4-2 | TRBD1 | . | TGTGCCAGCAGCCACAGCGGACAGGGGGAGCAGTACTTC | CASSHSGQGEQYF
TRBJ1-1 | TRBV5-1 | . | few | TGCGCCAGCAGCTTGGGTCTGACATTGAACACTGAAGCTTTCTTT | CASSLGLTLNTEAFF
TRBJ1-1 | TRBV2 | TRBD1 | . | TGTGCCAGCAGTGCATTGGGGAGGACAGGGGAAGTTAGAATGAACACTGAAGCTTTCTTT | CASSALGRTGEVRMNTEAFF
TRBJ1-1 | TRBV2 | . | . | TGTGCCAGCAGTGAGGAACAGGCCGGGGGGGCAATGAACACTGAAGCTTTCTTT | CASSEEQAGGAMNTEAFF
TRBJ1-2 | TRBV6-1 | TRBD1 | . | TGTGCCAGCAGTGAGAAAGGGGGCAGGGGCTACACCTTC | CASSEKGGRGYTF
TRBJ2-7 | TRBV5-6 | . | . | TGTGCCAGCAGCTTTGCGGGGAATTACGAGCAGTACTTC | CASSFAGNYEQYF
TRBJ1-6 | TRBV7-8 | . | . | TGTGCCAGCAGCTTAGCTCCCCAGGGCACGAATTCACCCCTCCACTTT | CASSLAPQGTNSPLHF